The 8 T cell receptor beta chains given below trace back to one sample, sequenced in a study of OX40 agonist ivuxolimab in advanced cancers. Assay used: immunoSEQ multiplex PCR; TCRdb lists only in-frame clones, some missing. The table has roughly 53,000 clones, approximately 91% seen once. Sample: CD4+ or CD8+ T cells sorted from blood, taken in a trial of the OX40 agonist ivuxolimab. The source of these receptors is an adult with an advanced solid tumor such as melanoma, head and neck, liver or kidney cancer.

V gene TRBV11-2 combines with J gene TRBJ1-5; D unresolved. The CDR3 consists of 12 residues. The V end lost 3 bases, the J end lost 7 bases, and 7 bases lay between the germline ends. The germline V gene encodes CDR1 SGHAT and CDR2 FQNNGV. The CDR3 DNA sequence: TGTGCCAGCAGCTTGCTGGGGCAGCCCCAGCATTTT. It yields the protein CASSLLGQPQHF. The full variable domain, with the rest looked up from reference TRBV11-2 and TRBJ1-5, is EAGVAQSPRYKIIEKRQSVAFWCNPISGHATLYWYQQILGQGPKLLIQFQNNGVVDDSQLPKDRFSAERLKGVDSTLKIQPAKLEDSAVYLCASSLLGQPQHFGDGTRLSIL.

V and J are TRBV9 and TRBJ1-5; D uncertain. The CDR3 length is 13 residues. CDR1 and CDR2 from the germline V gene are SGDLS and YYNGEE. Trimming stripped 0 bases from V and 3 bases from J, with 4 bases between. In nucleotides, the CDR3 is TGTGCCAGCAGCGTAGAGGCCAATCAGCCCCAGCATTTT. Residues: CASSVEANQPQHF.

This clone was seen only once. CDR3 sequence (DNA): TGTGCCAGCTCACCACCTAATCCCCCGGAGACCCAGTACTTC. This encodes CASSPPNPPETQYF. The chain recombines TRBV18 with TRBJ2-5, with unresolved D. The CDR3 has 14 amino acids. CDR1 and CDR2 (germline): KGHSH, LQKENI. Trimming removed 0 bases from V and 5 bases from J, with 10 bases in between.

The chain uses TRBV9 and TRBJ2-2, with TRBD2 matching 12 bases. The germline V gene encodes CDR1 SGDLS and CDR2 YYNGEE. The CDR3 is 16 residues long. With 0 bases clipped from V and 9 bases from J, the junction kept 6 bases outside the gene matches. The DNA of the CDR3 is TGTGCCAGCAGCGTAGGCCTAGCGGGGGGGCCCCGGGAGCTGTTTTTT. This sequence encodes CASSVGLAGGPRELFF.

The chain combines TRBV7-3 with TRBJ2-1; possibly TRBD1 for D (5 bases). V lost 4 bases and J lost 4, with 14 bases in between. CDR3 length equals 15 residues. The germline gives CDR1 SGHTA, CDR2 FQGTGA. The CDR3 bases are TGTGCCAGCAGCTCGGACGGACAAAAATACAATGAGCAGTTCTTC. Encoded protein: CASSSDGQKYNEQFF. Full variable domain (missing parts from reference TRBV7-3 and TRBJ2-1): GAGVSQTPSNKVTEKGKYVELRCDPISGHTALYWYRQSLGQGPEFLIYFQGTGAADDSGLPNDRFFAVRPEGSVSTLKIQRTERGDSAVYLCASSSDGQKYNEQFFGPGTRLTVL.

DNA for the CDR3: TGTGCCAGCTCACCACTTCAGGGGCGCGATAATTCACCCCTCCACTTT. This encodes CASSPLQGRDNSPLHF. The chain links TRBV18 to TRBJ1-6; D possibly corresponds to TRBD1 (6 bases). V gave up 1 base and J gave up 5 bases, with 12 bases separating them. Per the germline V gene, CDR1 is KGHSH and CDR2 is LQKENI. The CDR3 length is 16 residues.

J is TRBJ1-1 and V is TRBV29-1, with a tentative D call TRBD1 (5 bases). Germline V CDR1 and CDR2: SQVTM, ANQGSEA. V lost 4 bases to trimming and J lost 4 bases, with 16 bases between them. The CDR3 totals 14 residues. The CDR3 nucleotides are TGCAGCGTTGTGGATCGAAAAAGGGGCACTGAAGCTTTCTTT. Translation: CSVVDRKRGTEAFF.

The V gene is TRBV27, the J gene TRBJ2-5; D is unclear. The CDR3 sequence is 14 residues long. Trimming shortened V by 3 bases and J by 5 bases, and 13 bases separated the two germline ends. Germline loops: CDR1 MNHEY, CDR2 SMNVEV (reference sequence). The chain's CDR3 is CASSFSGGKETQYF. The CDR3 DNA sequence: TGTGCCAGCAGTTTCAGTGGTGGGAAGGAGACCCAGTACTTC.